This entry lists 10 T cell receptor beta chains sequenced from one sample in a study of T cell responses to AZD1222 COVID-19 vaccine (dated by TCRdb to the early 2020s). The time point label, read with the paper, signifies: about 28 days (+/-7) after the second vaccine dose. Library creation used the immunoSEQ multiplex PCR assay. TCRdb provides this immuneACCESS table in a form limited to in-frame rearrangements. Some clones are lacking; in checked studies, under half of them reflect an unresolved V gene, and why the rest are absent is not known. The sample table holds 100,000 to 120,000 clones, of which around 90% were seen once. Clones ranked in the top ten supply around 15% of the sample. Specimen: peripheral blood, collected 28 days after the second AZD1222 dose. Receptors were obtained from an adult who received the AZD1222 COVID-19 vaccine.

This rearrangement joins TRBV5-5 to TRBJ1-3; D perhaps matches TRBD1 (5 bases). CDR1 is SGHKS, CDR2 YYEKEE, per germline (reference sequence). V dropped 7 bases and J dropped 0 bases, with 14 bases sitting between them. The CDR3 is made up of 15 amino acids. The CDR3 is CASHRGGDSGNTIYF. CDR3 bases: TGTGCCAGCCACCGGGGCGGAGACTCTGGAAACACCATATATTTT. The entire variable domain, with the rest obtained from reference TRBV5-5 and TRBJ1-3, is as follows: DAGVTQSPTHLIKTRGQQVTLRCSPISGHKSVSWYQQVLGQGPQFIFQYYEKEERGRGNFPDRFSARQFPNYSSELNVNALLLGDSALYLCASHRGGDSGNTIYFGEGSWLTVV.

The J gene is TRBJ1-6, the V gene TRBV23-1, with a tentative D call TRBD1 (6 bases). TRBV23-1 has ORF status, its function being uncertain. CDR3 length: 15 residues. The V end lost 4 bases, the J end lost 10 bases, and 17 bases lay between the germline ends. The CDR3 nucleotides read TGCGCCAGCAGTCCCATAAGGGGGGGAGACTCACCCCTCCACTTT. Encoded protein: CASSPIRGGDSPLHF.

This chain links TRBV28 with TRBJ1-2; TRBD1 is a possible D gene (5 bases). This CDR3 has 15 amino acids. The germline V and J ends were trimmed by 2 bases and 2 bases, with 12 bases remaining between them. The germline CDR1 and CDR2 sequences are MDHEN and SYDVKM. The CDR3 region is CASSLPGAGNYGYTF. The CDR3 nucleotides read TGTGCCAGCAGTTTACCAGGCGCAGGGAACTATGGCTACACCTTC.

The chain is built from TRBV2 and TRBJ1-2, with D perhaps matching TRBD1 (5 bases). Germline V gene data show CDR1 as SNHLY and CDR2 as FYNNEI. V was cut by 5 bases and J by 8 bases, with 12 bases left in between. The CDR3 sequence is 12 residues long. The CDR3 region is CASSSRGRGYTF. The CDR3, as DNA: TGTGCCAGCAGTTCACGGGGCCGGGGCTACACCTTC.

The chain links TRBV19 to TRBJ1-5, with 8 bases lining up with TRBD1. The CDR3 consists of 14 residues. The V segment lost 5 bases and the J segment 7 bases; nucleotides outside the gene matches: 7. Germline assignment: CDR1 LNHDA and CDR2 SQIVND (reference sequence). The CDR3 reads CASSVDRGGQPQHF. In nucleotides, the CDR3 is TGTGCCAGTAGTGTCGACAGGGGTGGCCAGCCCCAGCATTTT.

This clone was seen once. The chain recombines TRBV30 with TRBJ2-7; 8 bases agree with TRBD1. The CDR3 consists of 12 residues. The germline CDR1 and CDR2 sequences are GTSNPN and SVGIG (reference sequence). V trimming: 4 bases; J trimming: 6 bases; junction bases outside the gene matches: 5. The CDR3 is CAWNRGESEQYF. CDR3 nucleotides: TGTGCCTGGAACAGGGGGGAAAGCGAGCAGTACTTC.

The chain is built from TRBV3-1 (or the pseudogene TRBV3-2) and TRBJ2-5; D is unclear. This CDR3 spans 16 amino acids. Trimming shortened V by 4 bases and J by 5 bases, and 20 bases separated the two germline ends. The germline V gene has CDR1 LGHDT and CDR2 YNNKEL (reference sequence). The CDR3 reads CASSRRNPISSETQYF. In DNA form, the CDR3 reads TGTGCCAGCAGCCGAAGGAATCCCATTTCTTCTGAGACCCAGTACTTC.

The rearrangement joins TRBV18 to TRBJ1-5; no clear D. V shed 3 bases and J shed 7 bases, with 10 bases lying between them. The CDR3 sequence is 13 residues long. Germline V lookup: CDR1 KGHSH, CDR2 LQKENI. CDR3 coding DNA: TGTGCCAGCTCACCGGGGATGAGACAGCCCCAGCATTTT. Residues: CASSPGMRQPQHF.

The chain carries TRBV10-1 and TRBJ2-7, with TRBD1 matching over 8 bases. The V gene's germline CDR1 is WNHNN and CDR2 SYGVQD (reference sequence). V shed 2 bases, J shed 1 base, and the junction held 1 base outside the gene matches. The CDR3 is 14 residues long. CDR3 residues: CASSEGQGSYEQYF. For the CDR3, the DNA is TGCGCCAGCAGTGAGGGACAGGGATCCTACGAGCAGTACTTC.

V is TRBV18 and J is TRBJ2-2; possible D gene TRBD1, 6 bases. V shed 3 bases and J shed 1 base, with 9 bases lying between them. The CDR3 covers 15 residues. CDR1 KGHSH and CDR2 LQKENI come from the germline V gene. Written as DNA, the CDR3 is TGTGCCAGCTCACCCAGGGGCGTGAACACCGGGGAGCTGTTTTTT. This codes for CASSPRGVNTGELFF.